A single sample is the source of the 23 T cell receptor beta chains below, sequenced in a study of blood T cell repertoires in COVID-19. Profiling relied on immunoSEQ multiplex PCR, and the TCRdb table lists in-frame clones only, not all of them. The table lists 300,000 to 400,000 clones, about 89% of them singletons. The sample consisted of peripheral blood. Receptor source: a woman aged 45-65 years with COVID-19, enrolled during active disease.

The V gene is TRBV19, the J gene TRBJ1-2; no definite D call. V gave up 2 bases and J gave up 8 bases, with 15 bases separating them. Germline V gene sequence: CDR1 LNHDA, CDR2 SQIVND (reference sequence). The CDR3 is made up of 14 amino acids. The DNA for the CDR3 is TGTGCCAGTAGTATAAGCAATCGCCTCGCCGGCTACACCTTC. Its translation is CASSISNRLAGYTF.

The gene calls are TRBV7-8 and TRBJ2-7; possible D gene TRBD1, 6 bases. Trimming removed 8 bases from V and 2 bases from J, with 16 bases in between. This CDR3 comprises 14 residues. Per germline, CDR1 SGHVS and CDR2 FQNEAQ. In DNA form, the CDR3 reads TGTGCCAGCGGGCCCGGGACACTAGCCTACGAGCAGTACTTC. It encodes CASGPGTLAYEQYF.

J is TRBJ2-7 and V is TRBV15; TRBD1 is a possible D gene (6 bases). Germline-derived CDR1 and CDR2 are LNHNV and YYDKDF (reference sequence). The CDR3 loop spans 14 amino acids. V shed 0 bases and J shed 7 bases, with 13 bases lying between them. CDR3 bases: TGTGCCACCAGCAGAGATACAGGGCGTTGGGAGCAGTACTTC. Its protein product is CATSRDTGRWEQYF.

The chain joins TRBV5-4 to TRBJ2-1; TRBD2 might be the D (5 bases). The V end was cut by 1 base, the J end by 4 bases, with 15 bases between. The V gene's germline CDR1 is SGHNT and CDR2 YYREEE (reference sequence). The CDR3 length is 16 residues. The CDR3 is CASSLNVGNNYNEQFF. The CDR3 DNA reads TGTGCCAGCAGCTTGAATGTCGGGAATAATTACAATGAGCAGTTCTTC. Filled out from reference TRBV5-4 and TRBJ2-1, the complete variable domain reads ETGVTQSPTHLIKTRGQQVTLRCSSQSGHNTVSWYQQALGQGPQFIFQYYREEENGRGNFPPRFSGLQFPNYSSELNVNALELDDSALYLCASSLNVGNNYNEQFFGPGTRLTVL.

The chain has TRBV11-2 and TRBJ2-7; 13 bases map to TRBD2. The germline V gene has CDR1 SGHAT and CDR2 FQNNGV. The CDR3 extends over 17 amino acids. V shed 5 bases, J shed 2 bases, and the junction held 9 bases outside the gene matches. The CDR3 nucleotides are TGTGCCAGCAGCCTTTGGACTAGCGGGGGAGGAACCTACGAGCAGTACTTC. Its protein product is CASSLWTSGGGTYEQYF.

This clone was detected only a few times. The genes are TRBV5-1 and TRBJ2-3; D remains unclear. The V end lost 6 bases, the J end lost 1 base, and 15 bases lay between the germline ends. Germline lookup yields CDR1 SGHRS and CDR2 YFSETQ. This CDR3 spans 15 amino acids. CDR3 amino acids: CASTPAPGGTDTQYF. CDR3 sequence (DNA): TGCGCCAGCACCCCCGCTCCCGGAGGCACAGATACGCAGTATTTT.

The chain recombines TRBV6-5 with TRBJ2-7; TRBD2 matches 7 bases. CDR1 and CDR2 from the germline V gene are MNHEY and SVGAGI. The CDR3 consists of 12 residues. Trimming removed 8 bases from V and 6 bases from J; junction bases left unmatched: 7. CDR3 sequence: CASSPGGTEQYF. DNA of the CDR3: TGTGCCAGCTCCCCCGGGGGGACCGAGCAGTACTTC.

A few counts support this clone. Here the CDR3 DNA reads TGTGCCAGCTCCTTTGCGAATGCGAACACCGGGGAGCTGTTTTTT. Translating it yields CASSFANANTGELFF. The chain combines TRBV18 with TRBJ2-2; D call uncertain. The CDR3 consists of 15 residues. Trimming took 6 bases from V and 0 from J, leaving 11 bases between them. CDR1 and CDR2 (germline): KGHSH, LQKENI. The full variable domain, with the rest looked up from reference TRBV18 and TRBJ2-2, is NAGVMQNPRHLVRRRGQEARLRCSPMKGHSHVYWYRQLPEEGLKFMVYLQKENIIDESGMPKERFSAEFPKEGPSILRIQQVVRGDSAAYFCASSFANANTGELFFGEGSRLTVL.

V and J are TRBV30 and TRBJ2-5, with D unclear. CDR3 length: 13 amino acids. CDR1 and CDR2 from the germline V gene are GTSNPN and SVGIG (reference sequence). The V gene lost 0 bases and the J gene lost 0 bases, with 5 bases spanning the gap. CDR3 region: CAWSVLNQETQYF. The CDR3 DNA is TGTGCCTGGAGTGTACTAAACCAAGAGACCCAGTACTTC.

J is TRBJ1-5 and V is TRBV5-5; TRBD1 matches 7 bases. The germline gives CDR1 SGHKS, CDR2 YYEKEE (reference sequence). V lost 0 bases to trimming and J lost 1 base; unmatched junction nucleotides: 7. The CDR3 runs to 17 residues. CDR3 region: CASSLGSEGASNQPQHF. CDR3 sequence (DNA): TGTGCCAGCAGCTTGGGTTCAGAGGGGGCGAGCAATCAGCCCCAGCATTTT. Drawing the rest from reference TRBV5-5 and TRBJ1-5, the complete variable domain is DAGVTQSPTHLIKTRGQQVTLRCSPISGHKSVSWYQQVLGQGPQFIFQYYEKEERGRGNFPDRFSARQFPNYSSELNVNALLLGDSALYLCASSLGSEGASNQPQHFGDGTRLSIL.

This clone was picked up a small number of times. The chain has TRBV19 and TRBJ1-1; D is unresolved. Looked up from germline, CDR1 is LNHDA and CDR2 is SQIVND (reference sequence). The CDR3 is made up of 15 amino acids. Trimming removed 6 bases at V and 3 bases at J, with 17 bases between. CDR3 in amino acids: CASRHQPGGDTEAFF. CDR3 nucleotides: TGTGCCAGTAGACACCAGCCCGGCGGGGACACTGAAGCTTTCTTT. Supplemented by reference TRBV19 and TRBJ1-1, the full variable domain reads DGGITQSPKYLFRKEGQNVTLSCEQNLNHDAMYWYRQDPGQGLRLIYYSQIVNDFQKGDIAEGYSVSREKKESFPLTVTSAQKNPTAFYLCASRHQPGGDTEAFFGQGTRLTVV.

The chain joins TRBV2 to TRBJ2-7; TRBD2 agrees at 7 bases. The V gene's germline CDR1 is SNHLY and CDR2 FYNNEI. This CDR3 spans 12 amino acids. With 5 bases clipped from V and 7 bases from J, the junction kept 5 bases outside the gene matches. The CDR3 reads CASSILAREQYF. CDR3 nucleotide sequence: TGTGCCAGCAGTATACTAGCGCGGGAGCAGTACTTC.

The V gene is TRBV5-5, the J gene TRBJ2-7, with a possible D match to TRBD1 (7 bases). V lost 4 bases and J lost 9, with 20 bases in between. Looked up from germline, CDR1 is SGHKS and CDR2 is YYEKEE (reference sequence). This CDR3 has 14 residues. The CDR3, as DNA: TGTGCCAGCAGCGGAGGGGACAGATCGTTGGGGCAGTACTTC. It codes for CASSGGDRSLGQYF. The full variable domain, completed using reference TRBV5-5 and TRBJ2-7, is DAGVTQSPTHLIKTRGQQVTLRCSPISGHKSVSWYQQVLGQGPQFIFQYYEKEERGRGNFPDRFSARQFPNYSSELNVNALLLGDSALYLCASSGGDRSLGQYFGPGTRLTVT.

The V call is TRBV2, the J call TRBJ2-7, with D possibly TRBD1 on 6 matching bases. Per the germline V gene, CDR1 is SNHLY and CDR2 is FYNNEI. Deletions cut 5 bases from V and 3 bases from J, with 23 bases between. The CDR3 has 17 amino acids. CDR3 loop: CASSLATGRRTVYEQYF. For the CDR3, the DNA is TGTGCCAGCAGTCTCGCAACAGGGCGGAGGACAGTCTACGAGCAGTACTTC.

This clone was seen a handful of times. This chain uses TRBV2 with TRBJ2-3; D not certain. This CDR3 has 14 amino acids. The germline gives CDR1 SNHLY, CDR2 FYNNEI. V was pared by 3 bases and J by 2 bases, with 9 bases between. The CDR3 nucleotides read TGTGCCAGCAGTGAGTGGTCACTCACAGATACGCAGTATTTT. This gives the protein CASSEWSLTDTQYF.

The genes are TRBV7-2 and TRBJ2-7; 10 bases fit TRBD1. CDR1 is SGHTA, CDR2 FQGNSA, per germline. The ends lost 2 bases at V and 1 base at J; junction bases unmatched: 5. The CDR3 consists of 16 residues. CDR3 protein: CASSLLWGQGSYEQYF. The CDR3 coding sequence is TGTGCCAGCAGCTTATTGTGGGGACAGGGGTCCTACGAGCAGTACTTC.

The chain is built from TRBV18 and TRBJ1-5; the D gene is possibly TRBD1 (6 bases). The length of the CDR3 is 15 residues. Germline V gene lookup returns CDR1 KGHSH and CDR2 LQKENI. With 1 base removed from V and 3 bases from J, the gap between germline ends came to 10 bases. Here the CDR3 reads CASSPQGQPNQPQHF. CDR3 nucleotides: TGTGCCAGCTCACCACAAGGACAGCCCAATCAGCCCCAGCATTTT.

This clone was seen a few times. DNA of the CDR3: TGTGCCAGCAGCCCCGCGGGACGAAGCACAGATACGCAGTATTTT. It translates to CASSPAGRSTDTQYF. This chain links TRBV13 with TRBJ2-3; the D gene is possibly TRBD2 (6 bases). This CDR3 spans 15 amino acids. V shed 5 bases and J shed 0 bases, with 12 bases lying between them. CDR1 is PRHDT, CDR2 FYEKMQ, per germline (reference sequence).

This clone is a singleton in its sample. This chain joins TRBV11-2 and TRBJ2-1; the match to TRBD2 covers 7 bases. The germline CDR1 and CDR2 sequences are SGHAT and FQNNGV. V dropped 3 bases and J dropped 7; count of bases not matched to a gene: 12. The CDR3 runs to 16 residues. CDR3 loop: CASSFSSGTNRNEQFF. The CDR3 DNA reads TGTGCCAGCAGCTTCTCCTCCGGGACTAACCGAAATGAGCAGTTCTTC.

The chain employs TRBV19 and TRBJ1-3, with D tentatively TRBD1 (6 bases). CDR1 and CDR2 from the germline V gene are LNHDA and SQIVND (reference sequence). The CDR3 has 15 amino acids. The ends were cut back, 6 bases at V and 2 bases at J, with 14 bases in the middle. The CDR3 DNA follows: TGTGCCAGTAGCAGCGGGGGGGCGGCTGGAAACACCATATATTTT. Translating it yields CASSSGGAAGNTIYF.

V usage is TRBV24-1 and J usage is TRBJ1-3; no firm D call. CDR1 and CDR2 (germline): KGHDR, SFDVKD. The CDR3 is 13 residues long. V dropped 5 bases and J dropped 0 bases, with 4 bases sitting between them. As DNA, the CDR3 is TGTGCCACCAGTGCCAGCTCTGGAAACACCATATATTTT. This codes for CATSASSGNTIYF.

This chain joins TRBV29-1 and TRBJ1-1; D is unresolved. Per germline, CDR1 SQVTM and CDR2 ANQGSEA. The CDR3 has 13 residues. The V end lost 4 bases, the J end lost 4 bases, and 13 bases lay between the germline ends. CDR3 DNA sequence: TGCAGCGTTGTAAACAGAATGGGCACTGAAGCTTTCTTT. As protein: CSVVNRMGTEAFF.

J is TRBJ1-1 and V is TRBV19; TRBD1 matches at 8 bases. Germline V lookup: CDR1 LNHDA, CDR2 SQIVND (reference sequence). J lost 1 base, V lost 6 bases, and 4 bases had no gene match. The CDR3 is made up of 14 amino acids. CDR3 nucleotides: TGTGCCAGTAGGCGACAGGGGCAGAACACTGAAGCTTTCTTT. Translated: CASRRQGQNTEAFF.